This T cell receptor beta chain emerged from a study of T cell responses to AZD1222 COVID-19 vaccine. Study-level findings and limits: Without day 14 samples, only post-peak T cell repertoires were studied. In a largely white British group with more females than males, clonal diversity was possibly underestimated. CD4 TCRs covered the whole spike, strongest at regions 160-218 and 743-854. A reported finding is that nearly half of spike-specific TCRs target unmutated variant regions.

This table comes from immunoSEQ multiplex PCR, and its TCRdb copy is limited to in-frame clones, with some not included. The table lists some 170,000 clones, approximately 90% of them singletons. With regard to this clone: The antigen remains undetermined.

CDR1 KGHDR and CDR2 SFDVKD come from the germline V gene. J gave up 2 bases and V 3 bases, and 10 bases lay outside the gene matches. The length of the CDR3 is 19 residues. The receptor comes from an adult who received the MenACWY meningococcal vaccine as a control. The chain combines TRBV24-1 with TRBJ2-3; TRBD2 aligns across 13 bases. Sequencing used peripheral blood, obtained 28 days after the second dose of the MenACWY control vaccine. DNA for the CDR3: TGTGCCACCAGTGATAGCCATGGACTAGCGGGGGATTTCACAGATACGCAGTATTTT. Translating it yields CATSDSHGLAGDFTDTQYF.